This T cell receptor beta chain was sequenced during a study of T cells expressing NK-cell markers (dated by TCRdb to about 2020). For context, the study as a whole: In sorted CD3+CD56+NKG2C+, CD3+CD56+NKG2C- and CD3+CD56-NKG2C+ T-cell subsets from several donors, TCR beta-chain repertoires were profiled. The libraries were sequenced on Illumina HiSeq 2000/2500, MiSeq or NextSeq, producing 2 x 150 bp reads. All eight donors whose samples were sequenced were randomly selected healthy volunteers, three of them men and five women. Among the eight sequenced donors, seven were HCMV-seropositive and one was HCMV-seronegative.

HCMV serostatus was determined by detecting HCMV-specific IgG in serum with a commercial ELISA kit. Ficoll density gradient centrifugation was used to isolate peripheral blood mononuclear cells from blood. The CDR3 spans 13 residues, from the cysteine through the phenylalanine. The DNA is not on file. Per the germline V gene, SQVTM is the CDR1 and ANQGSEA is the CDR2. About this clonotype: Its antigen is still unknown.

Reads for this sample came from an Illumina HiSeq 2000. TCR beta cDNA libraries were prepared using 5'RACE template switching, which introduced a universal primer site and unique molecular identifiers. Priming for cDNA synthesis came from the TCR beta constant segment, and two successive PCR amplification steps followed. From the authors' description of their analysis: MIGEC handled demultiplexing of the reads and grouping by UMI, while MiTCR was used to assemble and quantify clonotypes. To exclude erroneous sequences, any TCR cDNA sequence not supported by at least two reads was discarded. The tcR package was used for downstream repertoire analysis, with clonotypes matched between fractions based on CDR3 nucleotide sequence plus V segment. VDJmatch was used to annotate antigen specificity against VDJdb, with one amino acid substitution in CDR3 permitted. TCRdb reprocessed the reads and lists each CDR3 protein sequence as a single entry, with no DNA. These V and J calls rely on TCRdb rather than the paper's analysis. This sample's records show roughly 430,000 distinct CDR3 sequences. The top ten clones comprise 7.3% of the sample.

The full study reports these points: In roughly 6 donors, the dominant CD3+CD56+NKG2C+ clonotypes ranked among the top 10 CD8+ clonotypes, making up about 1.0-7.0% of CD8+ T cells. Whether the expanded NKG2C-expressing T cell clones were specific for HCMV antigens remained unclear. Those dominant clonotypes were again the most abundant among CD3+CD56-NKG2C+ cells in a handful of donors, at about 28.3-60.1%.

The specimen sequenced was blood T cells: a sorted CD56 or NKG2C T cell subset, CD4+ or CD8+ T cells, or bulk PBMC T cells (not recorded which). The receptor was derived from a woman aged 18 to 75 in good health. Rearrangement joined TRBV29-1 to TRBJ1-1; lacking DNA, the TRBD1 call made by TCRdb goes unchecked. The encoded CDR3 is CSGVRGQSPEAFF.